These 14 T cell receptor beta chains were sequenced from one sample in a study of blood T cell repertoires in COVID-19 (dated by TCRdb to 2018 to 2020). Libraries were prepared through the immunoSEQ multiplex PCR assay. In TCRdb, the immuneACCESS table is reduced to in-frame sequences with V and J assigned. These tables do not hold every clone; where another copy was compared, an unresolved V gene accounts for under half, and the others remain unexplained. The sample has around 70,000 clones on record, about four fifths of them singletons. The ten largest clones take up around 10% of the sample. What was sequenced was peripheral blood. The source of these receptors is a human donor in a cohort sampled during active COVID-19.

The V call is TRBV29-1, the J call TRBJ1-2, with a weak D call TRBD1 (5 bases). This CDR3 contains 12 residues. V was trimmed by 7 bases and J by 4 bases, leaving 13 bases between them. Germline CDR1 and CDR2: SQVTM and ANQGSEA. CDR3 protein: CSAQTEIYGYTF. CDR3 nucleotide sequence: TGCAGCGCCCAGACAGAGATCTATGGCTACACCTTC.

The J gene is TRBJ2-3, the V gene TRBV28; tentatively, D is TRBD2 (8 bases). The CDR3 has 18 residues. Trimming took off 5 bases at V and 3 bases at J, with 24 bases between the two ends. CDR1 is MDHEN and CDR2 is SYDVKM in the germline V gene. CDR3 sequence reads: CASSTVTGYSGRTDTQYF. DNA of the CDR3: TGTGCCAGCAGTACCGTGACAGGGTACAGCGGGAGAACAGATACGCAGTATTTT.

This chain uses TRBV3-1 (or the pseudogene TRBV3-2) with TRBJ2-6, with a possible D match to TRBD2 (6 bases). There are 17 residues in the CDR3. Germline V lookup: CDR1 LGHDT, CDR2 YNNKEL (reference sequence). The V gene lost 4 bases and the J gene lost 0 bases, with 13 bases spanning the gap. The CDR3 loop is CASSLSLGGSGANVLTF. CDR3 bases: TGTGCCAGCAGCCTGTCTCTCGGGGGCTCTGGGGCCAACGTCCTGACTTTC.

J is TRBJ2-5 and V is TRBV5-1; weak D call: TRBD2 (5 bases). CDR3 length: 14 residues. Germline-derived CDR1 and CDR2 are SGHRS and YFSETQ. V lost 3 bases to trimming and J lost 2 bases, with 11 bases between them. The CDR3 region is CASSSSGSQETQYF. CDR3 in DNA: TGCGCCAGCAGCTCCTCGGGGTCTCAAGAGACCCAGTACTTC. The entire variable domain, with the rest obtained from reference TRBV5-1 and TRBJ2-5, is as follows: KAGVTQTPRYLIKTRGQQVTLSCSPISGHRSVSWYQQTPGQGLQFLFEYFSETQRNKGNFPGRFSGRQFSNSRSEMNVSTLELGDSALYLCASSSSGSQETQYFGPGTRLLVL.

The V call is TRBV5-4, the J call TRBJ2-7, with TRBD1 matching over 8 bases. Germline CDR1 SGHNT, CDR2 YYREEE (reference sequence). This CDR3 contains 14 residues. The J segment lost 2 bases and the V segment lost 2 bases, leaving 3 bases of the junction unmatched. CDR3 nucleotide sequence: TGTGCCAGCAGCTTACGGACAGGGACCTACGAGCAGTACTTC. Residues: CASSLRTGTYEQYF.

This clone has more than one count but fewer than ten. The CDR3 spells CASSLPSGGTEAFF. CDR3 nucleotides: TGTGCCAGCAGTTTACCCTCAGGGGGCACTGAAGCTTTCTTT. This sequence joins TRBV28 and TRBJ1-1; 7 positions match TRBD1. Per the germline V gene, CDR1 is MDHEN and CDR2 is SYDVKM. V shed 2 bases and J 4 bases; nucleotides not matched to a gene: 4. This CDR3 is built from 14 residues.

This rearrangement joins TRBV15 to TRBJ2-7; no reliable D call. The V end lost 4 bases, the J end lost 0 bases, and 13 bases lay between the germline ends. The germline V gene has CDR1 LNHNV and CDR2 YYDKDF (reference sequence). The length of the CDR3 is 15 residues. The CDR3 protein is CATSTLADSSYEQYF. CDR3 bases: TGTGCCACCAGCACCCTCGCGGATAGCTCCTACGAGCAGTACTTC.

The chain joins TRBV12-5 to TRBJ2-2, with D perhaps matching TRBD1 (6 bases). Germline loops: CDR1 LGHNT, CDR2 FRNRAP. V was clipped by 6 bases and J by 6 bases, with 8 bases between them. The CDR3 loop spans 12 amino acids. DNA for the CDR3: TGTGCTAGTGGGCCAGGGGCCGGGGAGCTGTTTTTT. It yields the protein CASGPGAGELFF. The full variable domain, completed using reference TRBV12-5 and TRBJ2-2, is DARVTQTPRHKVTEMGQEVTMRCQPILGHNTVFWYRQTMMQGLELLAYFRNRAPLDDSGMPKDRFSAEMPDATLATLKIQPSEPRDSAVYFCASGPGAGELFFGEGSRLTVL.

The rearrangement uses TRBV7-2 and TRBJ1-3, with D tentatively TRBD1 (5 bases). V gave up 5 bases and J gave up 3 bases, with 23 bases separating them. The CDR3 extends over 18 amino acids. Germline V gene lookup returns CDR1 SGHTA and CDR2 FQGNSA. The CDR3 sequence: CASSPLKAIQGGGNTIYF. The CDR3 region has the DNA TGTGCCAGCAGCCCACTTAAGGCTATTCAGGGAGGTGGAAACACCATATATTTT. Complete variable domain (other parts from reference TRBV7-2 and TRBJ1-3): GAGVSQSPSNKVTEKGKDVELRCDPISGHTALYWYRQSLGQGLEFLIYFQGNSAPDKSGLPSDRFSAERTGGSVSTLTIQRTQQEDSAVYLCASSPLKAIQGGGNTIYFGEGSWLTVV.

The V call is TRBV9, the J call TRBJ1-3; TRBD1 agrees at 11 bases. CDR1 and CDR2 (germline): SGDLS, YYNGEE. Trimming took 2 bases from V and 2 from J; bases not matched to a gene: 3. The CDR3 has 16 amino acids. The CDR3 loop is CASSVGDRGTGNTIYF. The DNA for the CDR3 is TGTGCCAGCAGCGTGGGGGACAGGGGGACTGGAAACACCATATATTTT.

The rearrangement uses TRBV19 and TRBJ1-1, with a weak D call TRBD1 (6 bases). From germline, CDR1 is LNHDA and CDR2 SQIVND (reference sequence). There are 15 residues in the CDR3. Trimming took 10 bases from V and 1 from J, leaving 19 bases between them. The CDR3 DNA is TGTGCCACTTCTCTTCCGGGGGGGGCGAACACTGAAGCTTTCTTT. The encoded protein is CATSLPGGANTEAFF.

This clone appeared a single time. The rearrangement uses TRBV6-6 and TRBJ1-6; weak D call: TRBD1 (6 bases). From germline, CDR1 is MNHNY and CDR2 SVGAGI (reference sequence). This CDR3 is built from 14 residues. V was pared by 7 bases and J by 7 bases, with 14 bases between. The CDR3 here is CASTHTRGNSPLHF. The CDR3 nucleotides read TGTGCCAGCACTCACACCAGGGGAAATTCACCCCTCCACTTT.

The chain carries TRBV5-6 and TRBJ2-7; 10 bases agree with TRBD1. After removal of 0 bases from V and 4 bases from J, the junction contained 7 bases not matched to a gene. This CDR3 has 16 residues. Germline CDR1 reads SGHDT; CDR2 reads YYEEEE. Written as DNA, the CDR3 is TGTGCCAGCAGCTTGGGGGCCGGGACAGGGGCGTACGAGCAGTACTTC. It encodes CASSLGAGTGAYEQYF.

The chain couples TRBV19 to TRBJ2-5; 7 nucleotides match TRBD1. V shed 4 bases and J 2 bases; nucleotides not matched to a gene: 1. From germline, CDR1 is LNHDA and CDR2 SQIVND (reference sequence). This CDR3 has 13 residues. The DNA of the CDR3 is TGTGCCAGTAGTAAGGGACAGCAAGAGACCCAGTACTTC. This translates into CASSKGQQETQYF.